The next 21 T cell receptor beta chains were all read from a single sample in a study of shared clonotypes between healthy human individuals. The assay was immunoSEQ multiplex PCR, and TCRdb's table has in-frame clones only and misses some. The sample consists of under 1,100,000 clones, roughly 74% of them appearing once. Sequencing was carried out using memory CD4+ T cells from PBMCs. Documented subset: CD45RA-negative fraction. The source is a man younger than 35 in good health. Some clones in this sample may be carry-over from other donors' samples.

The V call is TRBV28, the J call TRBJ2-2, with 13 bases lining up with TRBD2. The CDR3 is 17 amino acids. V was clipped by 6 bases and J by 4 bases; unmatched bases: 8. Germline lookup yields CDR1 MDHEN and CDR2 SYDVKM. The CDR3 bases are TGTGCCAGCAGCAGACTAGCGGGAGGCGTGGGCACCGGGGAGCTGTTTTTT. It translates to CASSRLAGGVGTGELFF.

The genes are TRBV7-3 and TRBJ2-3, with 8 bases matching TRBD2. The CDR3 consists of 13 residues. Germline V lookup: CDR1 SGHTA, CDR2 FQGTGA. V shed 2 bases and J 13 bases; nucleotides not matched to a gene: 8. The CDR3 DNA reads as TGTGCCAGCAGCTTAGTCACGGGAGGGCCTAAGTATTTT. Translating it yields CASSLVTGGPKYF.

Notes on this clone: Germline and junction disagree at one end, which may indicate a read error. This rearrangement joins TRBV6-1 to TRBJ2-5; D is ambiguous. This CDR3 spans 14 amino acids. Per the germline V gene, CDR1 is MNHNS and CDR2 is SASEGT. The CDR3 nucleotides read TGTGCCAGCAGAGAAGGCGGCTCGGGCGAGACCCAGTACTTC. The encoded protein is CASREGGSGETQYF.

As regards this clone: This likely came from a read error, as a far larger clone is one base away. The J gene is TRBJ2-2, the V gene TRBV4-3; no clear D gene. CDR1 and CDR2 (germline): LGHNA, YSLEER. CDR3 length: 13 amino acids. CDR3 loop: CTSSQEFPGELFF. For the CDR3, the DNA is TGCACCAGCAGCCAAGAATTCCCCGGGGAGCTGTTTTTT.

The rearrangement links TRBV11-2 to TRBJ2-2; no firm D call. CDR1 SGHAT and CDR2 FQNNGV come from the germline V gene. CDR3 size: 15 residues. The V gene lost 5 bases and the J gene lost 4 bases, with 14 bases spanning the gap. CDR3 DNA sequence: TGTGCCAGCAGCACCCAATTCCGGGCCACCGGGGAGCTGTTTTTT. The encoded protein is CASSTQFRATGELFF.

The table lists this clone with a count of one. The rearrangement joins TRBV7-9 to TRBJ1-4, with D perhaps TRBD1 (6 bases). Trimming pared 3 bases from V and 6 bases from J, leaving 8 bases between. Germline loops: CDR1 SEHNR, CDR2 FQNEAQ (reference sequence). The CDR3 spans 13 residues. CDR3 bases: TGTGCCAGCAGCTTCGCAGGGGATGAAAAACTGTTTTTT. The encoded protein is CASSFAGDEKLFF.

The gene calls are TRBV21-1 and TRBJ1-2. TRBV21-1 is a listed pseudogene. The CDR3 is 17 amino acids. CDR3 in amino acids: CASSVRERVHPHYGYTF. In DNA, the CDR3 is TGTGCCAGCAGCGTCCGGGAAAGAGTGCACCCTCACTATGGCTACACCTTC.

As to this clone: In the same sample, other DNA sequences code for this CDR3. CDR3 sequence: CASSRQGYGYTF. DNA for the CDR3: TGTGCCAGCTCAAGACAGGGGTACGGCTACACCTTC. The chain employs TRBV14 and TRBJ1-2, with 8 bases that match TRBD1. J was trimmed by 8 bases and V by 8 bases; bases with no gene match: 7. The CDR3 sequence is 12 residues long. Per the germline V gene, CDR1 is SGHDN and CDR2 is FVKESK.

Only one count was recorded for this clone. The chain recombines TRBV7-9 with TRBJ2-2, with D possibly being TRBD2 (6 bases). Looked up from germline, CDR1 is SEHNR and CDR2 is FQNEAQ (reference sequence). V shed 2 bases and J shed 3 bases, with 16 bases lying between them. CDR3 length: 17 residues. CDR3 amino acids: CASSLSGGAQDTGELFF. The CDR3 DNA follows: TGTGCCAGCAGCTTATCCGGCGGGGCGCAGGACACCGGGGAGCTGTTTTTT.

Notes on this clone: Different DNA sequences within this sample yield the same CDR3. The J gene is TRBJ2-3, the V gene TRBV7-3, with D possibly being TRBD2 (5 bases). The V end was cut by 5 bases, the J end by 4 bases, with 13 bases between. The CDR3 consists of 14 residues. Germline CDR1 and CDR2: SGHTA and FQGTGA. CDR3 residues: CASSLLGAADTQYF. The CDR3 region has the DNA TGTGCCAGCAGCCTACTAGGAGCAGCAGATACGCAGTATTTT. The entire variable domain, with the rest obtained from reference TRBV7-3 and TRBJ2-3, is as follows: GAGVSQTPSNKVTEKGKYVELRCDPISGHTALYWYRQSLGQGPEFLIYFQGTGAADDSGLPNDRFFAVRPEGSVSTLKIQRTERGDSAVYLCASSLLGAADTQYFGPGTRLTVL.

This chain links TRBV7-2 with TRBJ2-5, with D uncertain. The length of the CDR3 is 13 residues. V was pared by 5 bases and J by 5 bases, with 12 bases between. Germline CDR1 SGHTA, CDR2 FQGNSA. This CDR3 is CASSDPFLETQYF. In DNA form, the CDR3 reads TGTGCCAGCAGCGACCCTTTTCTGGAGACCCAGTACTTC.

The rearrangement links TRBV27 to TRBJ2-7; D unclear. CDR3 length equals 15 residues. Germline CDR1 MNHEY, CDR2 SMNVEV (reference sequence). Trimming took 4 bases from V and 1 from J, leaving 14 bases between them. CDR3 sequence (DNA): TGTGCCAGCAGTTACGCAGAAAGGGTTTCCTACGAGCAGTACTTC. It codes for CASSYAERVSYEQYF.

The chain joins TRBV9 to TRBJ2-3; D is possibly TRBD2 (6 bases). Germline values: CDR1 SGDLS, CDR2 YYNGEE. CDR3 length: 17 amino acids. Trimming left V 3 bases short and J 2 bases short, with 19 bases between. CDR3 sequence: CASSALGGNFFTDTQYF. The CDR3, as DNA: TGTGCCAGCAGCGCCCTTGGCGGGAACTTCTTCACAGATACGCAGTATTTT.

This chain uses TRBV30 with TRBJ1-4, with D perhaps TRBD1 (5 bases). In germline, CDR1 is GTSNPN, CDR2 SVGIG (reference sequence). The germline V and J ends were trimmed by 0 bases and 4 bases, with 12 bases remaining between them. The CDR3 loop spans 15 amino acids. CDR3 sequence: CAWSVGQGFNEKLFF. The CDR3 region has the DNA TGTGCCTGGAGTGTTGGGCAGGGATTTAATGAAAAACTGTTTTTT.

The gene calls are TRBV11-2 and TRBJ1-2; D unresolved. V gave up 5 bases and J gave up 0 bases, with 13 bases separating them. Germline V CDR1 and CDR2: SGHAT, FQNNGV. The length of the CDR3 is 15 residues. CDR3 in DNA: TGTGCCAGCAGCCAAATCAGACGATCTAACTATGGCTACACCTTC. Translated, it gives CASSQIRRSNYGYTF.

V gene TRBV6-1 combines with J gene TRBJ1-3; D gene uncertain. V shed 2 bases and J shed 3 bases, with 11 bases lying between them. The germline gives CDR1 MNHNS, CDR2 SASEGT. This CDR3 contains 15 residues. DNA for the CDR3: TGTGCCAGCAGTGAACATGTGCTGTATGGAAACACCATATATTTT. Its protein product is CASSEHVLYGNTIYF.

The genes are TRBV9 and TRBJ1-1; D is possibly TRBD1 (5 bases). The V end was cut by 7 bases, the J end by 1 base, with 14 bases between. Per the germline V gene, CDR1 is SGDLS and CDR2 is YYNGEE. The CDR3 runs 14 residues. The CDR3 loop reads CASQTGPQNTEAFF. CDR3 in DNA: TGTGCCAGCCAAACGGGACCCCAGAACACTGAAGCTTTCTTT.

The chain is built from TRBV28 and TRBJ2-7; D is possibly TRBD1 or TRBD2 (5 bases each). The CDR3 is 16 residues long. Looked up from germline, CDR1 is MDHEN and CDR2 is SYDVKM. V lost 7 bases, J lost 1 base, and 20 bases lay in between. The CDR3 sequence is CASTKIGTHASYEQYF. As DNA, the CDR3 is TGTGCCAGCACCAAAATCGGGACCCACGCGTCCTACGAGCAGTACTTC.

This clone was picked up a small number of times. V gene TRBV9 combines with J gene TRBJ2-1; possible D gene TRBD2, 6 bases. Trimming pared 1 base from V and 4 bases from J, leaving 9 bases between. This CDR3 comprises 14 residues. From germline, CDR1 is SGDLS and CDR2 YYNGEE. CDR3 nucleotide sequence: TGTGCCAGCAGCGTAAGCGGGCTATACAATGAGCAGTTCTTC. It encodes CASSVSGLYNEQFF.

The chain uses TRBV29-1 and TRBJ1-1; 7 nucleotides line up with TRBD1. The CDR3 spans 18 residues. The V gene end was trimmed by 1 base and the J gene end by 6 bases; junction bases not matched to a gene: 20. Germline loops: CDR1 SQVTM, CDR2 ANQGSEA. CDR3 protein: CSVEAGGSIYTDRPEAFF. In DNA, the CDR3 is TGCAGCGTTGAAGCAGGGGGTAGTATTTATACGGACAGACCTGAAGCTTTCTTT.

For this clone: A clone one base away is much larger, so this may be a read error. Other DNA sequences in this specimen translate into the identical CDR3. The J gene is TRBJ2-1, the V gene TRBV11-1; TRBD2 aligns across 7 bases. J lost 10 bases, V lost 1 base, and 4 bases had no gene match. Germline V gene lookup returns CDR1 SGHAT and CDR2 FQDESV (reference sequence). The CDR3 is 13 residues long. CDR3 bases: TGTGCCAGCAGCTTAGGGGGAGGGACCGAGCAGTTCTTC. Amino acid sequence: CASSLGGGTEQFF.